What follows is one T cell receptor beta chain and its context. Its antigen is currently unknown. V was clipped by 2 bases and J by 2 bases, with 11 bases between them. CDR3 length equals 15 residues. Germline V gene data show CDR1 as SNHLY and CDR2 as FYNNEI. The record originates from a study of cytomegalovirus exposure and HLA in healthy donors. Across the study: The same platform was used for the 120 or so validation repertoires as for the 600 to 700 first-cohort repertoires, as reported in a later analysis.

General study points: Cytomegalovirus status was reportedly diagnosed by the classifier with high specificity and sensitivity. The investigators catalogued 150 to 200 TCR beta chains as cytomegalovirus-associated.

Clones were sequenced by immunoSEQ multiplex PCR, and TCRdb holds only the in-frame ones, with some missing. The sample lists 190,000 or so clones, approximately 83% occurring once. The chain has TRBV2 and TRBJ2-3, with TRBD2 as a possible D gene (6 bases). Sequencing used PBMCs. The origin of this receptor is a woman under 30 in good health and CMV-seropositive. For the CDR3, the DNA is TGTGCCAGCAGTGAATTGGGGGGTTTCACAGATACGCAGTATTTT. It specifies CASSELGGFTDTQYF.